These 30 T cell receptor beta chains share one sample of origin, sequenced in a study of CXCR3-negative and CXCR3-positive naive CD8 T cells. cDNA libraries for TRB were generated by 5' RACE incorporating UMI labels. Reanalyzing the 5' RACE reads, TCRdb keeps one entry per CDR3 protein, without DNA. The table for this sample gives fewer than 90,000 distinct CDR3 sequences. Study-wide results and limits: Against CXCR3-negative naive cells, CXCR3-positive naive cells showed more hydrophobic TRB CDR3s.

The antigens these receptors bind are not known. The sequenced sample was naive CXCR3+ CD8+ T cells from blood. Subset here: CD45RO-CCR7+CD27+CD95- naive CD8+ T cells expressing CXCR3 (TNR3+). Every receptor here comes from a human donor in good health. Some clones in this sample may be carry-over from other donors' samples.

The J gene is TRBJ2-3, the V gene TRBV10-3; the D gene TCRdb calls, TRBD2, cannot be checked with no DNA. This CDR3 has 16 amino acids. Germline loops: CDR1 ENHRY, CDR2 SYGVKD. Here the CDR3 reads CAIGTGTSGNTDTQYF.

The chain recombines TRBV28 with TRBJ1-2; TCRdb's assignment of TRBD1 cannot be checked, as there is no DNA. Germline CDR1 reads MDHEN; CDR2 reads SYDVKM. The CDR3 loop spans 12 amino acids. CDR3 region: CASSQQGNGYTF.

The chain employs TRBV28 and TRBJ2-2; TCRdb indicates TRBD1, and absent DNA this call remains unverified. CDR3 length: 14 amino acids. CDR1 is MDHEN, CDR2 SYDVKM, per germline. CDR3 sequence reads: CASRPGGDTGELFF.

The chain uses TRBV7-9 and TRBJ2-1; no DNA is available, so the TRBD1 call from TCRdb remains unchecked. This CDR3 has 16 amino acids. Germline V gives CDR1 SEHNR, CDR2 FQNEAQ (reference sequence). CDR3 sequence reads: CASSSAQEGSYNEQFF.

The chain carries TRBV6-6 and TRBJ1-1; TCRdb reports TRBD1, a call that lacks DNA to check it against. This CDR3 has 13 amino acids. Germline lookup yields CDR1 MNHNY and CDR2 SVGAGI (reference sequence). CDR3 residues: CASSPHRKPEAFF.

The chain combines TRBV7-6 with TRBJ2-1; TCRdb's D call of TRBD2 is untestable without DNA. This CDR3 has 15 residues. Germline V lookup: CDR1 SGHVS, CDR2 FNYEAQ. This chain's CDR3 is CASSFSRGTYNEQFF.

This chain's CDR3 is CASSQADQTGELFF. The V call is TRBV3-1, the J call TRBJ2-2. The V gene's germline CDR1 is LGHDT and CDR2 YNNKEL (reference sequence). This CDR3 region has 14 residues.

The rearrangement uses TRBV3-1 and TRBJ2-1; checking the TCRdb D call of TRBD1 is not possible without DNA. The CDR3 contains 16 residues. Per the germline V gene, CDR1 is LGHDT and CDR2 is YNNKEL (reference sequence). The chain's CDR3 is CASSQRLGGMGNEQFF.

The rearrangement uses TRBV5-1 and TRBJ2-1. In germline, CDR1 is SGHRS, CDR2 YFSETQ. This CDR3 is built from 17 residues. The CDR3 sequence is CASSLYPTQSSYNEQFF.

Here the CDR3 reads CASSLTGDTGELFF. V usage is TRBV5-1 and J usage is TRBJ2-2; as DNA is missing, the TRBD1 call by TCRdb cannot be tested. The CDR3 sequence is 14 residues long. CDR1 and CDR2 (germline): SGHRS, YFSETQ.

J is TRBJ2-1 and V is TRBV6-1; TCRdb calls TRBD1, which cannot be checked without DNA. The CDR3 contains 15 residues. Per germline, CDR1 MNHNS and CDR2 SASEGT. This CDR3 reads CASSEVVGASNEQFF.

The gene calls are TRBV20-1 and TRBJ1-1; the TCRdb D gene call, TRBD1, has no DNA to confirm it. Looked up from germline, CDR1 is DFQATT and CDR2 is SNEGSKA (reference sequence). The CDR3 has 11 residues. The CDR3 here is CSLTGGTEAFF.

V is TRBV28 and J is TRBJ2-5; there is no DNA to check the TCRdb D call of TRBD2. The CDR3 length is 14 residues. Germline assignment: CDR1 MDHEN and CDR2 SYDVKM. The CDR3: CASSPLAEGETQYF. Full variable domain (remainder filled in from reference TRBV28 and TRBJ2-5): DVKVTQSSRYLVKRTGEKVFLECVQDMDHENMFWYRQDPGLGLRLIYFSYDVKMKEKGDIPEGYSVSREKKERFSLILESASTNQTSMYLCASSPLAEGETQYFGPGTRLLVL.

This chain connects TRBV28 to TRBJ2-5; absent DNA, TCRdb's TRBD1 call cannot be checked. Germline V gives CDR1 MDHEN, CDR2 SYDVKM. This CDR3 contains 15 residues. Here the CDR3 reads CASSLSRGFQETQYF.

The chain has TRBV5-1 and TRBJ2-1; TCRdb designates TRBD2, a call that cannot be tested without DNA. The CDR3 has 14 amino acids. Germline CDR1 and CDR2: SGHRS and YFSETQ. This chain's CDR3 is CASSFSGSYNEQFF.

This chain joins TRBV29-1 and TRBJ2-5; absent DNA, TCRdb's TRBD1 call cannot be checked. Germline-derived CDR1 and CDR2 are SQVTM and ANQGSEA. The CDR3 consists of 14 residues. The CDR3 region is CSAADRDSQETQYF.

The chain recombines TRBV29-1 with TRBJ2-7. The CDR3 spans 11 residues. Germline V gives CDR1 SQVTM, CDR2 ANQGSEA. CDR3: CSVEADYEQYF.

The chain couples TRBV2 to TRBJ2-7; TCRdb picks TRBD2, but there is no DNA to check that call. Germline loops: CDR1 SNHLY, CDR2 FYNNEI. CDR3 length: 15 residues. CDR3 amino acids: CASSGGTVPPHEQYF.

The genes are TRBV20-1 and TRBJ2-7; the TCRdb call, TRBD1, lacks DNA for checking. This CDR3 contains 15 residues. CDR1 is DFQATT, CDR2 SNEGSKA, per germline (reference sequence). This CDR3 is CSAPFRGVISYEQYF.

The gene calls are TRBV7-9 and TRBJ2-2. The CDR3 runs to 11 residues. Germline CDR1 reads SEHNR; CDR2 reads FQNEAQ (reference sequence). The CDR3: CASSPPGELFF.

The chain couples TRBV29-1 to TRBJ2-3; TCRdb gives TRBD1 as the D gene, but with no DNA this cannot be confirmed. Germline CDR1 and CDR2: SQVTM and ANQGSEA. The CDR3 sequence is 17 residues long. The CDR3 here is CSVEDLWPGGVTDTQYF.

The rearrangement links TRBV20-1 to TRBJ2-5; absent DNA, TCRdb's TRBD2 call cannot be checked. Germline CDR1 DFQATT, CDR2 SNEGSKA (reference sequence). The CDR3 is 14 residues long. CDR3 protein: CSAHSGGREETQYF.

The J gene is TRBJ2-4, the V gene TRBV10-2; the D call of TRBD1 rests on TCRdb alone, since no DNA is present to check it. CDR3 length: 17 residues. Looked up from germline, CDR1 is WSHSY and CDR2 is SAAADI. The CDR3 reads CASSESTSGGDKNIQYF.

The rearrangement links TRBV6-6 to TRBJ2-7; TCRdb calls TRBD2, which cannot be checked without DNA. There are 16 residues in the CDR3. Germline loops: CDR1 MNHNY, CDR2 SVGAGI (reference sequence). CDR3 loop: CASSYSPTSGAYEQYF.

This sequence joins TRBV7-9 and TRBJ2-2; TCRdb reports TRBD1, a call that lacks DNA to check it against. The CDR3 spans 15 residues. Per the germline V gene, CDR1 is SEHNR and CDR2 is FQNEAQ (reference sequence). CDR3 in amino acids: CASSLAGQGTGELFF.

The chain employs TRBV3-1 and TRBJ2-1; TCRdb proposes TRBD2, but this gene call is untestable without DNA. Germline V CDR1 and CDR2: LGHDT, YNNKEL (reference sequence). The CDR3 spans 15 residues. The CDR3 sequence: CASSPTSGRAEEQFF.

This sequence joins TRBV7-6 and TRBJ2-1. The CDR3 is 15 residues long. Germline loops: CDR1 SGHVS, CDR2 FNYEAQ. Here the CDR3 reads CASSLEADSYNEQFF.

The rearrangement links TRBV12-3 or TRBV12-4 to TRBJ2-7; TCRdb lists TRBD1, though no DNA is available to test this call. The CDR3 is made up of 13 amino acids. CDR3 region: CASSWTGVDEQYF.

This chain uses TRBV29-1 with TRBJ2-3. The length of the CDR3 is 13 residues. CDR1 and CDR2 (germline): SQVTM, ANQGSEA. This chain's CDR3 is CSVVASGSDTQYF.

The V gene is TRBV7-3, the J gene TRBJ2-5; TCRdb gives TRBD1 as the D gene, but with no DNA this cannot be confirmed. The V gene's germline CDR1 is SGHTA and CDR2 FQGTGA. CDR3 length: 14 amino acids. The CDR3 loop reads CASSSGPREETQYF.